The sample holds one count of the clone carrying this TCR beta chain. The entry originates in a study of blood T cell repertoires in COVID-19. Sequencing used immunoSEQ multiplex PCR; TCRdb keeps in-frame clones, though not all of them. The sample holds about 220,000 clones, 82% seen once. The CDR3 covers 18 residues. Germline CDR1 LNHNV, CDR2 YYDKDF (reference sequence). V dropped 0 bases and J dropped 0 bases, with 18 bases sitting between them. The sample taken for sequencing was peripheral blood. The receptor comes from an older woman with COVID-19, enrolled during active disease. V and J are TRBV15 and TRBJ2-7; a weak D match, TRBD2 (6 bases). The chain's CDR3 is CATSRDGRGNGSSYEQYF. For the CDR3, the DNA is TGTGCCACCAGCAGAGATGGCCGGGGGAACGGGAGCTCCTACGAGCAGTACTTC.